The 20 T cell receptor beta chains given below trace back to one sample, sequenced in a study of blood T cells in healthy people across ages. The second PCR ran roughly 7 to 11 cycles with a sample-barcoded 5' primer and J-beta primers. A single record per CDR3 protein comes from TCRdb applying MiXCR to the 5' RACE reads. This sample has roughly 1,000,000 distinct CDR3 sequences, with around 25% found just once. These sequences were also reported in another study, on T cells of mothers and their children.

The sequencing input was blood. These TCRs come from a girl aged 2 to 9 in good health.

The genes are TRBV7-9 and TRBJ2-5; tentatively, D is TRBD1 or TRBD2 (6 bases each). CDR3 length: 14 residues. In germline, CDR1 is SEHNR, CDR2 FQNEAQ (reference sequence). Trimming pared 3 bases from V and 2 bases from J, leaving 10 bases between. This chain's CDR3 is CASSFGGQQETQYF. The CDR3 DNA reads TGTGCCAGCAGCTTTGGGGGGCAACAAGAGACCCAGTACTTC.

The chain combines TRBV29-1 with TRBJ1-5, with 8 bases matching TRBD1. The ends lost 1 base at V and 7 bases at J; junction bases unmatched: 9. The length of the CDR3 is 15 residues. Germline CDR1 is SQVTM and CDR2 is ANQGSEA. In DNA, the CDR3 is TGCAGCGTTGAAGTCGGGGCAGGGGGCGTCCAGCCCCAGCATTTT. Its protein is CSVEVGAGGVQPQHF.

The V call is TRBV29-1, the J call TRBJ2-1; TRBD2 agrees at 11 bases. The ends lost 7 bases at V and 10 bases at J; junction bases unmatched: 12. Germline V gene lookup returns CDR1 SQVTM and CDR2 ANQGSEA. This CDR3 has 14 amino acids. CDR3 loop: CSDLAGGDWGEQFF. The CDR3 DNA sequence: TGCAGCGATCTAGCGGGAGGCGATTGGGGCGAGCAGTTCTTC.

This clonotype was counted a few times. The CDR3 sequence: CASSQEEVRTSSNEQFF. In DNA, the CDR3 is TGCGCCAGCAGCCAAGAGGAGGTCAGAACTAGCTCTAATGAGCAGTTCTTC. The chain recombines TRBV4-1 with TRBJ2-1; tentative D call: TRBD2 (6 bases). Trimming removed 0 bases from V and 7 bases from J, with 19 bases in between. CDR3 length: 17 residues. Germline-derived CDR1 and CDR2 are MGHRA and YSYEKL.

The genes are TRBV29-1 and TRBJ1-2; TRBD1 might be the D (6 bases). The ends were cut back, 7 bases at V and 6 bases at J, with 21 bases in the middle. Germline V gives CDR1 SQVTM, CDR2 ANQGSEA. The CDR3 has 14 residues. CDR3 region: CSAPQGGQVDGYTF. The CDR3 DNA sequence: TGCAGCGCTCCCCAAGGGGGACAAGTAGATGGCTACACCTTC.

The chain has TRBV12-3 or TRBV12-4 and TRBJ2-1; TRBD2 might be the D (6 bases). Deletions cut 8 bases from V and 2 bases from J, with 19 bases between. The CDR3 spans 16 residues. CDR3 sequence: CASGSGRQPPYNEQFF. Here the CDR3 DNA reads TGTGCCAGCGGGTCCGGGAGACAACCCCCCTACAATGAGCAGTTCTTC.

This clonotype was seen a handful of times. The chain links TRBV4-1 to TRBJ2-7, with D possibly being TRBD1 (6 bases). Trimming took 0 bases from V and 2 from J, leaving 11 bases between them. The CDR3 extends over 15 amino acids. Germline CDR1 and CDR2: MGHRA and YSYEKL. The CDR3 coding sequence is TGCGCCAGCAGCCAAGACGGGACAAGTACCTACGAGCAGTACTTC. It yields the protein CASSQDGTSTYEQYF.

This clonotype was seen only a few times. The chain employs TRBV20-1 and TRBJ1-1; no definite D call. The CDR3 spans 13 residues. CDR1 and CDR2 from the germline V gene are DFQATT and SNEGSKA (reference sequence). The V end lost 4 bases, the J end lost 3 bases, and 12 bases lay between the germline ends. The CDR3 reads CSATGLGYTEAFF. The CDR3 DNA follows: TGCAGTGCTACCGGGTTGGGATACACTGAAGCTTTCTTT.

In nucleotides, the CDR3 is TGTGCCAGCAGCCAATTGGGCCATAGCGGGGTAGCGACCCAGTACTTC. Protein product: CASSQLGHSGVATQYF. This chain links TRBV4-2 with TRBJ2-5; 8 nucleotides match TRBD2. CDR1 LGHNA and CDR2 YNFKEQ come from the germline V gene. The CDR3 spans 16 residues. V dropped 2 bases and J dropped 7; count of bases not matched to a gene: 12.

Details on this clonotype: The germline gene is not matched at one end of the junction; a read error may be the cause. The chain employs TRBV7-3 and TRBJ2-3, with 13 bases that match TRBD2. Germline loops: CDR1 SGHTA, CDR2 FQGTGA. CDR3 length: 16 residues. The CDR3 here is CAISPGLAGVEDTQYF. Written as DNA, the CDR3 is TGTGCCATCAGCCCAGGACTAGCGGGAGTAGAGGATACGCAGTATTTT.

A few counts support this clonotype. The V and J genes are TRBV12-3 or TRBV12-4 and TRBJ2-1, with a possible D match to TRBD1 (5 bases). V lost 4 bases to trimming and J lost 8 bases, with 15 bases between them. The CDR3 is 14 residues long. This CDR3 reads CASSSQGGWDEQFF. DNA for the CDR3: TGTGCCAGCAGTTCCCAGGGTGGATGGGATGAGCAGTTCTTC.

The rearrangement uses TRBV11-2 and TRBJ2-5; TRBD1 aligns across 7 bases. Looked up from germline, CDR1 is SGHAT and CDR2 is FQNNGV. J gave up 11 bases and V 3 bases, and 12 bases lay outside the gene matches. The CDR3 extends over 14 amino acids. The DNA for the CDR3 is TGTGCCAGCAGCTTTGAAAGACAGGGCCAGGCGCAGTACTTC. Translated: CASSFERQGQAQYF.

V usage is TRBV7-6 and J usage is TRBJ2-5; tentative D call: TRBD2 (6 bases). Trimming pared 7 bases from V and 0 bases from J, leaving 18 bases between. CDR1 is SGHVS, CDR2 FNYEAQ, per germline. This CDR3 contains 16 residues. The CDR3 DNA reads TGTGCCAGCAATTCGGGCCCCGGGACTCACCAAGAGACCCAGTACTTC. Translation: CASNSGPGTHQETQYF.

This clonotype was found a few times. The chain employs TRBV29-1 and TRBJ2-1; D is uncertain. The CDR3 loop spans 14 amino acids. With 0 bases removed from V and 7 bases from J, the gap between germline ends came to 13 bases. CDR1 SQVTM and CDR2 ANQGSEA come from the germline V gene. The CDR3 region is CSVEDQESQNEQFF. The CDR3 coding sequence is TGCAGCGTTGAAGATCAAGAGAGCCAGAATGAGCAGTTCTTC.

The J gene is TRBJ2-1, the V gene TRBV11-1; possibly TRBD2 for D (7 bases). V gave up 3 bases and J gave up 6 bases, with 15 bases separating them. From germline, CDR1 is SGHAT and CDR2 FQDESV (reference sequence). CDR3 length equals 15 residues. CDR3 region: CASSFGQGGGNEQFF. DNA for the CDR3: TGTGCCAGCAGCTTTGGCCAGGGAGGGGGCAATGAGCAGTTCTTC.

A few counts support this clonotype. The rearrangement uses TRBV24-1 and TRBJ2-2; the match to TRBD2 covers 9 bases. With V trimmed by 0 bases and J by 9 bases, 25 bases remained unmatched. Germline CDR1 reads KGHDR; CDR2 reads SFDVKD. CDR3 length: 22 residues. The CDR3 protein is CATSDLHRGGGSIAGDPRELFF. For the CDR3, the DNA is TGTGCCACCAGTGATTTGCATCGAGGAGGGGGCTCTATAGCGGGGGACCCCCGGGAGCTGTTTTTT.

In its sample, this clonotype was seen a few times. The gene calls are TRBV20-1 and TRBJ1-6, with D perhaps TRBD1 (6 bases). Germline V gene data show CDR1 as DFQATT and CDR2 as SNEGSKA (reference sequence). The CDR3 length is 14 residues. Between the trimmed V and J ends, which lost 3 bases and 9 bases, there was a span of 15 bases. Here the CDR3 DNA reads TGCAGTGCTAGGTCCCAGGGGTTGTCTTCACCCCTCCACTTT. The encoded protein is CSARSQGLSSPLHF.

This clonotype was counted between two and nine times. The chain uses TRBV4-2 and TRBJ1-4; 7 bases agree with TRBD1. The CDR3 runs to 16 residues. In germline, CDR1 is LGHNA, CDR2 YNFKEQ. V lost 0 bases, J lost 4 bases, and 5 bases stayed unmatched. The CDR3 loop reads CASSQETGRGNEKLFF. Written as DNA, the CDR3 is TGTGCCAGCAGCCAAGAGACAGGGAGGGGTAATGAAAAACTGTTTTTT.

This clonotype appeared a few times. The chain couples TRBV7-9 to TRBJ1-2, with a possible D match to TRBD1 (5 bases). CDR1 SEHNR and CDR2 FQNEAQ come from the germline V gene (reference sequence). Trimming removed 4 bases from V and 0 bases from J, with 15 bases in between. The CDR3 runs to 16 residues. The CDR3 DNA is TGTGCCAGCAGCTCCCACCGACAGATAGCTAACTATGGCTACACCTTC. Translated, it gives CASSSHRQIANYGYTF.

The rearrangement links TRBV7-2 to TRBJ2-7; D unresolved. The germline V gene has CDR1 SGHTA and CDR2 FQGNSA. Trimming stripped 3 bases from V and 2 bases from J, with 17 bases between. The CDR3 covers 16 residues. Here the CDR3 DNA reads TGTGCCAGCAGCTTCTACCCGCATAGAAACCCCTACGAGCAGTACTTC. Encoded protein: CASSFYPHRNPYEQYF. The complete variable domain, with remaining parts taken from reference TRBV7-2 and TRBJ2-7, reads GAGVSQSPSNKVTEKGKDVELRCDPISGHTALYWYRQSLGQGLEFLIYFQGNSAPDKSGLPSDRFSAERTGGSVSTLTIQRTQQEDSAVYLCASSFYPHRNPYEQYFGPGTRLTVT.